A selection of T cell receptor beta chains follows, all from one sample in a study of blood T cells in healthy people across ages. TCRdb called the 5' RACE reads again in MiXCR, with one record for every CDR3 protein. The table includes approximately 790,000 distinct CDR3 sequences, approximately 67% detected once. Material: blood. All receptors come from a man aged 25 to 40 in good health. CDR3s include the opening cysteine and the closing phenylalanine or tryptophan. A D gene is named only where the DNA matches it firmly. Rows may omit the clone size; those that give it use once, few, many or a size class.

J gene	V gene	clone size	D gene	CDR3 DNA	CDR3 protein
TRBJ2-1	TRBV7-9	-	-	TGTGCCAGCAGCTTAGGACAAGGACTCACCTACAATGAGCAGTTCTTC	CASSLGQGLTYNEQFF
TRBJ1-6	TRBV15	-	TRBD1	TGTGCCACCAGCAGAAAACAGGGGGGAGACTCTTATTCACCCCTCCACTTT	CATSRKQGGDSYSPLHF
TRBJ1-2	TRBV20-1	-	-	TGCAGTGCTAGCCGACCTGAGGAGGGCTACACCTTC	CSASRPEEGYTF
TRBJ2-5	TRBV29-1	-	TRBD1	TGCAGCGCCAGACAGGGAAACCAAGAGACCCAGTACTTC	CSARQGNQETQYF
TRBJ2-5	TRBV4-2	-	-	TGTGCCAGCAGCCTCGCTATAGGGCGGGAGACCCAGTACTTC	CASSLAIGRETQYF
TRBJ1-2	TRBV20-1	few	TRBD1	TGCAGCGCCCCCGGGACAGGGGACTATGGCTACACCTTC	CSAPGTGDYGYTF
TRBJ2-7	TRBV5-6	few	-	TGTGCCAGCTCGGGGGCCTCATCCTACGAGCAGTACTTC	CASSGASSYEQYF
TRBJ2-1	TRBV7-9	-	TRBD2	TGTGCCAGCAGCTTAGCGCGAGGACAGCGGGGGGGTGGCTCCTACAATGAGCAGTTCTTC	CASSLARGQRGGGSYNEQFF
TRBJ2-7	TRBV28	-	-	TGTGCCAGCAGTACGGGGCCAATGGCCCTCGAGCAGTACTTC	CASSTGPMALEQYF
TRBJ2-7	TRBV7-9	few	-	TGTGCCAGCAGCCAGACATGGGGCTACGAGCAGTACTTC	CASSQTWGYEQYF
TRBJ2-7	TRBV7-2	once	TRBD2	TGTGCCAGCAGCTTAGTAGGGACTAGTTTTGCCGAGCAGTACTTC	CASSLVGTSFAEQYF
TRBJ1-4	TRBV7-9	once	-	TGTGCCAGCAGCCAAAACAGTGGAGAAAAACTGTTTTTT	CASSQNSGEKLFF
TRBJ1-2	TRBV29-1	-	-	TGCAGCGTTGAGCGGACACTCTATGGCTACACCTTC	CSVERTLYGYTF
TRBJ1-2	TRBV20-1	-	-	TGCAGTGCCTCCGCGACAAATCAACCCTATGGCTACACCTTC	CSASATNQPYGYTF
TRBJ1-1	TRBV5-1	-	-	TGCGCCAGCAGCTTGAGGGACCCAAGGAACACTGAAGCTTTCTTT	CASSLRDPRNTEAFF
TRBJ1-4	TRBV29-1	few	TRBD1	TGCAGCGCTACTCAGGGGGCGGCTGAAAAACTGTTTTTT	CSATQGAAEKLFF
TRBJ1-2	TRBV7-8	-	-	TGTGCCAGCAGCTTAGCTTCTCCGGGGGAGCTATATGGCTACACCTTC	CASSLASPGELYGYTF
TRBJ2-5	TRBV6-2/TRBV6-3	-	-	TGTGCCAGCAGTTACCCCCAGGGACACCGCCAAGAGACCCAGTACTTC	CASSYPQGHRQETQYF
TRBJ1-5	TRBV6-2/TRBV6-3	-	-	TGTGCCAGCACCGACTCGGGGAATCAGCCCCAGCATTTT	CASTDSGNQPQHF
TRBJ2-6	TRBV4-3	-	TRBD1	TGCGCCAGCAGCCAAGACGAGGGGGCACTTGGGGCCAACGTCCTGACTTTC	CASSQDEGALGANVLTF
TRBJ1-5	TRBV10-3	-	-	TGTGCCATCAGTCACAGGAATCAGCCCCAGCATTTT	CAISHRNQPQHF
TRBJ2-7	TRBV6-5	-	-	TGTGCCAGCAGTTATAACAGGGAGTACGAGCAGTACTTC	CASSYNREYEQYF
TRBJ2-7	TRBV7-2	few	-	TGTGCCAGCAGCTCCCCAAGAGGGTCCCATGACGAGCAGTACTTC	CASSSPRGSHDEQYF
TRBJ2-7	TRBV6-1	-	-	TGTGCCAGCAGTGAAGCGGGGGGGGCGATTTCCTACGAGCAGTACTTC	CASSEAGGAISYEQYF
TRBJ1-4	TRBV18	-	TRBD1	TGTGCCAGCTCACCACAGGGGGCGGAGGAAAAACTGTTTTTT	CASSPQGAEEKLFF
TRBJ2-7	TRBV11-2	-	-	TGTGCCAGCAGCTTAGCGGCAGACCTCTCCTACGAGCAGTACTTC	CASSLAADLSYEQYF
TRBJ2-7	TRBV20-1	-	-	TGCAGTGCTAGAGATGTTCTGGCCTCTAATTTCTACGAGCAGTACTTC	CSARDVLASNFYEQYF
TRBJ2-1	TRBV7-3	-	TRBD1	TGTGCCAGCAGCTTATCCGGGACAGCCAATGAGCAGTTCTTC	CASSLSGTANEQFF
TRBJ2-1	TRBV6-1	once	TRBD1	TGTGCCAGCAGTAAGGGACAGGGGGCTTATGAGCAGTTCTTC	CASSKGQGAYEQFF
TRBJ1-5	TRBV28	-	-	TGTGCCAGCAGTTCCCTTGACAGAGCCCAGCATTTT	CASSSLDRAQHF
TRBJ1-2	TRBV10-3	-	-	TGTGCCATCAGTGAGAGTCCAGGGGCCTACTATGGCTACACCTTC	CAISESPGAYYGYTF
TRBJ2-3	TRBV20-1	-	-	TGCAGTGCTAGAGCCGCTGGGGAGGGCACAGATACGCAGTATTTT	CSARAAGEGTDTQYF
TRBJ1-2	TRBV14	-	-	TGTACCAGCAGCCAAGGACAGAAAACCAGCTTCACCTTC	CTSSQGQKTSFTF
TRBJ1-6	TRBV6-5	-	-	TGTGCCAGCAGTTACCCCAGAGGCGGGGGAGGCTCACCCCTCCACTTT	CASSYPRGGGGSPLHF
TRBJ2-5	TRBV12-3/TRBV12-4	-	-	TGTGCCAGCAGTTTAATTCCGTACCAAGAGACCCAGTACTTC	CASSLIPYQETQYF
TRBJ2-1	TRBV7-9	-	-	TGTGCCAGCAGCTTCGCCGAGAACAATGAGCAGTTCTTC	CASSFAENNEQFF
TRBJ2-5	TRBV5-6	few	TRBD1	TGTGCCAGCAGCTCGACGGACAGGCCTCAAGAGACCCAGTACTTC	CASSSTDRPQETQYF
TRBJ2-7	TRBV28	few	-	TGTGCCAGCACGGACGGCTACTCCTACGAGCAGTACTTC	CASTDGYSYEQYF
TRBJ1-2	TRBV30	-	TRBD1	TGTGCCGGACAGGTGGATGGCTACACCTTC	CAGQVDGYTF
TRBJ1-2	TRBV13	-	-	TGTGCCAGCAGCTTAGATGACAGCCCGCTCTATGGCTACACCTTC	CASSLDDSPLYGYTF
TRBJ2-1	TRBV5-1	few	-	TGCGCCAGCAGGGCCCCTCGGCTAAGCCCAGAGCCAAGCTCCTACAATGAGCAGTTCTTC	CASRAPRLSPEPSSYNEQFF
TRBJ2-6	TRBV6-5	-	TRBD1	TGTGCCAACAGTTCCCTTCTTGGGACAGGGATTGGGGCCAACGTCCTGACTTTC	CANSSLLGTGIGANVLTF